This is a list of T cell receptor beta chains from one sample in a study of early stage breast cancer tumors. Clones were read by immunoSEQ multiplex PCR, and TCRdb kept only the in-frame ones, dropping some. The repertoire includes almost 55,000 clones, 75% to 95% of them detected once, and around 5% sits in the top ten. Material: blood. The receptors were sampled from an older person with breast cancer. The CDR3 runs from the conserved cysteine through the conserved F or W. Each record gives: D gene, clone size, J gene, V gene, CDR3 DNA, CDR3 protein. D genes are given only for firm matches. The size field is filled for only some rows; it gives once, few, many or a size class.

TRBD2 NA TRBJ2-5 TRBV4-1 TGCGCCAGCAGCCAGCGACTAGCGGGGCTCCAAGAGACCCAGTACTTC CASSQRLAGLQETQYF
NA NA TRBJ2-2 TRBV5-6 TGTGCCAGCAGCTTGGCCCGGGGGGCCTTGGTCGGGGAGCTGTTTTTT CASSLARGALVGELFF
TRBD1 NA TRBJ2-1 TRBV9 TGTGCCAGCAGCGTATCGGCAGGGGGCCATGAGCAGTTCTTC CASSVSAGGHEQFF
NA NA TRBJ1-2 TRBV7-2 TGTGCCAGCAGCGCGGGACCGGCCAACTATGGCTACACCTTC CASSAGPANYGYTF
TRBD2 once TRBJ2-5 TRBV7-2 TGTGCCAGCAGCTTAGCGGGGGGGTCTCAGTACTTC CASSLAGGSQYF
TRBD1 NA TRBJ2-1 TRBV7-9 TGTGCCAGCAGCCCGTCCGGGACAGCTTACAATGAGCAGTTCTTC CASSPSGTAYNEQFF
NA NA TRBJ1-1 TRBV7-9 TGTGCCAGCAGCTTAGCGAGGGAGGCGGCTGAAGCTTTCTTT CASSLAREAAEAFF
TRBD1 NA TRBJ2-2 TRBV6-5 TGTGCCAGCAGTAGGGGGCTAACCGGGGAGCTGTTTTTT CASSRGLTGELFF
NA NA TRBJ2-3 TRBV5-1 TGCGCCAGCAGCTTGGCGAAAGCTAGCACAGATACGCAGTATTTT CASSLAKASTDTQYF
TRBD1 NA TRBJ2-5 TRBV5-4 TGTGCCAGCAGCTTGCTGGGACAGAGTGAGACCCAGTACTTC CASSLLGQSETQYF
TRBD1 NA TRBJ2-1 TRBV7-8 TGTGCCAGCAGCGCAGCCGGGACAGGGAGCAATGAGCAGTTCTTC CASSAAGTGSNEQFF
TRBD1 NA TRBJ1-3 TRBV10-3 TGTGCCATCAGTGGACTAGATCCCGGGACAGGGCAAGGAAACACCATATATTTT CAISGLDPGTGQGNTIYF
NA NA TRBJ2-3 TRBV5-1 TGCGCCAGCAGAAGAGCTGCAGATACGCAGTATTTT CASRRAADTQYF
TRBD2 NA TRBJ2-1 TRBV19 TGTGCCAGTAGTATGATGGCGGGGGGGACCAACAATGAGCAGTTCTTC CASSMMAGGTNNEQFF
NA NA TRBJ2-5 TRBV10-3 TGTGCCACGTCCTCTCGAGCGGACCAAGAGACCCAGTACTTC CATSSRADQETQYF
NA NA TRBJ1-1 TRBV5-5 TGTGCCAGCAGCTTTATGGGGAGGAGTGAAGCTTTCTTT CASSFMGRSEAFF
TRBD2 NA TRBJ2-1 TRBV4-1 TGCGCCAGCAGCCAAGATCGAGGACTAGCGGGAGTCAGGGAGCTCTACAATGAGCAGTTCTTC CASSQDRGLAGVRELYNEQFF
TRBD2 NA TRBJ2-5 TRBV9 TGTGCCAGCAGCGCGGCGGGGGGGCGAATCGAGACCCAGTACTTC CASSAAGGRIETQYF
TRBD2 NA TRBJ2-7 TRBV30 TGTGCCTGGAGTGGTAACCTAGCGGGAGTGGAGCAGTACTTC CAWSGNLAGVEQYF
NA NA TRBJ1-6 TRBV5-1 TGCGCCAGCAGCTTGGACAGGGATTATTCACCCCTCCACTTT CASSLDRDYSPLHF
NA NA TRBJ1-4 TRBV5-1 TGCGCCAGCAGCCCCACAGGCACAAATGAAAAACTGTTTTTT CASSPTGTNEKLFF
NA NA TRBJ2-7 TRBV13 TGTGCCAGCAGCTTGAGGGCGTTAAGGGTCTACGAGCAGTACTTC CASSLRALRVYEQYF
NA once TRBJ1-2 TRBV19 TGTGCCAGTAGGGAAACAGGGCCCTCCTATGGCTACACCTTC CASRETGPSYGYTF
NA NA TRBJ1-2 TRBV28 TGTGCCAGCAGTTCAGACAGGCCCTATGGCTACACCTTC CASSSDRPYGYTF
TRBD2 NA TRBJ2-5 TRBV5-1 TGCGCCAGCAGCTTGGCCCCAGGACTAGCGGGCCCGCGACATTTGAACCAAGAGACCCAGTACTTC CASSLAPGLAGPRHLNQETQYF
NA NA TRBJ2-3 TRBV5-1 TGCGCCAGCAGCCCGGGGGCCGGACTAGAGGTGGATACGCAGTATTTT CASSPGAGLEVDTQYF
NA NA TRBJ1-5 TRBV28 TGTGCCAGCAGTTTCTCAGGGTCCTATAGCAATCAGCCCCAGCATTTT CASSFSGSYSNQPQHF
NA NA TRBJ1-4 TRBV19 TGTGCCAGTAGTATCGGACAGTCGATTTGGGAAAAACTGTTTTTT CASSIGQSIWEKLFF
NA NA TRBJ2-5 TRBV7-2 TGTGCCAGCAGCGGAGGGACTTCGAGGGCGACCCAGTACTTC CASSGGTSRATQYF
TRBD2 NA TRBJ2-3 TRBV5-4 TGTGCCCCCGGGGGGGCGGGAGCAGATACGCAGTATTTT CAPGGAGADTQYF
TRBD1 NA TRBJ1-1 TRBV6-1 TGTGCCAGCGACAGGGGCCCTCCCTTGAACACTGAAGCTTTCTTT CASDRGPPLNTEAFF
TRBD1 NA TRBJ1-1 TRBV19 TGTGCCAGTAGTCGGGACAGGGTGACTGAAGCTTTCTTT CASSRDRVTEAFF
TRBD1 NA TRBJ1-5 TRBV6-5 TGTGCCAGCAGTTCGGGACAGTTTAATCAGCCCCAGCATTTT CASSSGQFNQPQHF
TRBD1 few TRBJ2-3 TRBV4-1 TGCGCCAGCAGCCAGAGGACAGGGGGCGGCACAGATACGCAGTATTTT CASSQRTGGGTDTQYF
NA NA TRBJ1-3 TRBV9 TGTGCCAGCAGCGTAGCTCCTAGCTCTGGAAACACCATATATTTT CASSVAPSSGNTIYF
TRBD1 NA TRBJ2-1 TRBV9 TGTGCCAGCAGCGTAGCTAGGGCAGGGGGCAGCCCCTACAATGAGCAGTTCTTC CASSVARAGGSPYNEQFF
TRBD2 NA TRBJ2-3 TRBV4-1 TGCGCCAGCAGCCAAGGTGGACTAGCGGATTTTTCAGATACGCAGTATTTT CASSQGGLADFSDTQYF
TRBD1 NA TRBJ1-5 TRBV7-2 TGTGCCAGCAGCTTAGTAGGGACAGGGGGAATGGGTCAGCCCCAGCATTTT CASSLVGTGGMGQPQHF
NA NA TRBJ2-7 TRBV14 TGTGCCAGCAGCCCAGAACTCTCCTACGAGCAGTACTTC CASSPELSYEQYF
TRBD2 once TRBJ2-1 TRBV10-1 TGCGCCAGCAGTGAGTCCGGACTAGACCTTAGGAGGCAGTTCTTC CASSESGLDLRRQFF
NA NA TRBJ2-5 TRBV6-6 TGTGCCAGCAGTTCCTCGGGGGCACGAGGGGAGACCCAGTACTTC CASSSSGARGETQYF
NA once TRBJ1-2 TRBV6-1 TGTGCCAGCAGATCTACAGGGCTTGGCTACACCTTC CASRSTGLGYTF
TRBD1 NA TRBJ2-3 TRBV19 TGTGCCAGTAATGGAGCGAGGGACAGGGGTTCAGATACGCAGTATTTT CASNGARDRGSDTQYF
NA NA TRBJ2-6 TRBV15 TGTGCCACCAGCAGACCGCGACAGAGCTCTGGGGCCAACGTCCTGACTTTC CATSRPRQSSGANVLTF
NA NA TRBJ1-2 TRBV11-2 TGTGCCAGCAGCTCGGAGGGCTACACCTTC CASSSEGYTF
NA NA TRBJ2-7 TRBV19 TGTGCCAGTAGGAAACAGGGAGCCTACGAGCAGTACTTC CASRKQGAYEQYF
TRBD2 once TRBJ2-4 TRBV5-6 TGTGCCAGCAGCTTGGCCACGGGGGGGCATTCCAAAAACATTCAGTACTTC CASSLATGGHSKNIQYF
TRBD2 NA TRBJ2-1 TRBV5-1 TGCGCCAGCAGCTTCGGGGGGAGCTACAATGAGCAGTTCTTC CASSFGGSYNEQFF
TRBD1 NA TRBJ2-7 TRBV5-1 TGCGCCAGCAGCTTGGTCGGACAGGGAACCGAGCAGTACTTC CASSLVGQGTEQYF
TRBD1 NA TRBJ1-6 TRBV6-5 TGTGCCAGCGGAATACAGGGGGGTAATTCACCCCTCCACTTT CASGIQGGNSPLHF
TRBD2 once TRBJ2-7 TRBV27 TGTGCCAGCAGTTTACCCCCAGGACTAGCGGGAGAGGTAGGGGAGCAGTACTTC CASSLPPGLAGEVGEQYF
TRBD2 NA TRBJ2-3 TRBV30 TGTGCCTGGAGGGTAGCGGGAGGACGCACAGATACGCAGTATTTT CAWRVAGGRTDTQYF
TRBD2 NA TRBJ2-7 TRBV19 TGTGCCAGTAGCGAAGGACTAGCGGGAGTAGGGCAGTACTTC CASSEGLAGVGQYF
TRBD2 NA TRBJ2-3 TRBV7-2 TGTGCCAGCAGCGTGGGACTAGCGGGAGTTTCAGATACGCAGTATTTT CASSVGLAGVSDTQYF
TRBD2 NA TRBJ2-7 TRBV5-5 TGTGCCAGCAGCTTAAGCCCTCCTAGCGGCTCCTACGAGCAGTACTTC CASSLSPPSGSYEQYF